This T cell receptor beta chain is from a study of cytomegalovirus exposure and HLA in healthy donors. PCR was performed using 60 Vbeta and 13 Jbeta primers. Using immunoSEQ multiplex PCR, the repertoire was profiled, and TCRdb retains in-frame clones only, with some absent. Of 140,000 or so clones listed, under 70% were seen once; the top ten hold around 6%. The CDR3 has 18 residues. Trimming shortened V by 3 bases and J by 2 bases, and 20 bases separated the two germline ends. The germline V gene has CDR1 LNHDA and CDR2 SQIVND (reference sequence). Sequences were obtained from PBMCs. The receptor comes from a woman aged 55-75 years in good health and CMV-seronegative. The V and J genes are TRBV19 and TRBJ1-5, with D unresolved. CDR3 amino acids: CASSMERVRYSGNQPQHF. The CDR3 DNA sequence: TGTGCCAGTAGTATGGAGAGGGTGAGATATAGTGGCAATCAGCCCCAGCATTTT. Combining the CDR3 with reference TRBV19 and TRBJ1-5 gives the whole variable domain DGGITQSPKYLFRKEGQNVTLSCEQNLNHDAMYWYRQDPGQGLRLIYYSQIVNDFQKGDIAEGYSVSREKKESFPLTVTSAQKNPTAFYLCASSMERVRYSGNQPQHFGDGTRLSIL.